This note documents a single TCR beta chain sequence. The authors' processing: Reference gene primers were amplified, and this amplification served to estimate nucleated cell counts. Data came from immunoSEQ multiplex PCR; TCRdb stores just in-frame clones and leaves some out. The V and J calls and clone size come from that table; D and trimming were worked out from the DNA. Found here are around 130,000 clones, 70% to 90% of them singletons; the top ten hold around 5.4%. These data come from a study of blood T cell repertoires in COVID-19. Study context: T cells, B-cell-depleted T cells, or PBMCs supplied cDNA or gDNA.

The CDR3 contains 14 residues. V was trimmed by 3 bases and J by 0 bases, leaving 9 bases between them. Looked up from germline, CDR1 is SNHLY and CDR2 is FYNNEI. The material sequenced was peripheral blood. The chain has TRBV2 and TRBJ2-7; maybe TRBD1 (5 bases). The sequence derives from a human donor in a cohort sampled during active COVID-19. The CDR3 region is CASSEDTFSYEQYF. The CDR3 nucleotides read TGTGCCAGCAGTGAGGACACTTTCTCCTACGAGCAGTACTTC.